A selection of T cell receptor beta chains follows, all from one sample in a study of blood T cell repertoires in COVID-19. Sequencing used immunoSEQ multiplex PCR; TCRdb keeps in-frame clones, though not all of them. The repertoire has more than 40,000 clones, roughly 85% of them found once; the top ten carry 4.3%. Sequenced sample: peripheral blood. These receptors all come from a man in his 60s with acute or convalescent COVID-19. Both conserved end residues are part of each CDR3. Fields, in order: clone size, D gene, J gene, V gene, CDR3 DNA, CDR3 protein. A D gene is named only where the DNA matches it firmly. The size entry is marked missing in some rows and otherwise reads once, few, many or a size class.

size: NA; D: TRBD2; J: TRBJ2-2; V: TRBV3-1/TRBV3-2; DNA: TGTGCCAGCAGCCCTAGCGGGGCGGCCCCCACCGGGGAGCTGTTTTTT; CDR3: CASSPSGAAPTGELFF
size: once; D: NA; J: TRBJ2-7; V: TRBV30; DNA: TGTGCCTGGAAGAGGCCGGCCAGGGTCTACGAGCAGTACTTC; CDR3: CAWKRPARVYEQYF
size: NA; D: TRBD2; J: TRBJ2-1; V: TRBV2; DNA: TGTGCCAGCGAATCTAGCGGGGGGGCCAGTGAGCAGTTCTTC; CDR3: CASESSGGASEQFF
size: NA; D: TRBD2; J: TRBJ2-3; V: TRBV27; DNA: TGTGCCAGCAGGGCTAGCGGGGCCCCCACAGATACGCAGTATTTT; CDR3: CASRASGAPTDTQYF
size: once; D: NA; J: TRBJ1-2; V: TRBV6-5; DNA: TGTGCCAGCACTCCCCACGGGTCGGGCTATGGCTACACCTTC; CDR3: CASTPHGSGYGYTF
size: NA; D: NA; J: TRBJ1-5; V: TRBV6-5; DNA: TGTGCCAGCAGTTACGGGGAGGGTGCCCAGCCCCAGCATTTT; CDR3: CASSYGEGAQPQHF
size: NA; D: TRBD1; J: TRBJ2-7; V: TRBV7-9; DNA: TGTGCCAGCAGCTTAGAATCCAGGGGGCTCTACGAGCAGTACTTC; CDR3: CASSLESRGLYEQYF
size: NA; D: TRBD2; J: TRBJ2-1; V: TRBV2; DNA: TGTGCCAGCAGTGTGTGGACTAGCACGTCCAATGAGCAGTTCTTC; CDR3: CASSVWTSTSNEQFF
size: NA; D: TRBD2; J: TRBJ2-3; V: TRBV19; DNA: TGTGCCAGTAGTATGAAGGGACTAGGGGGTGATACGCAGTATTTT; CDR3: CASSMKGLGGDTQYF
size: NA; D: NA; J: TRBJ1-1; V: TRBV5-6; DNA: TGTGCCAGCAGCCGGGGACAGAACACTGAAGCTTTCTTT; CDR3: CASSRGQNTEAFF
size: once; D: NA; J: TRBJ2-7; V: TRBV19; DNA: TGTGCCAGTAGTGGACAGTCCTACGAGCAGTACTTC; CDR3: CASSGQSYEQYF
size: once; D: TRBD1; J: TRBJ2-3; V: TRBV7-7; DNA: TGTGCCAGCAGCTTAGGGACAGGGCTAACAGATACGCAGTATTTT; CDR3: CASSLGTGLTDTQYF
size: NA; D: NA; J: TRBJ2-4; V: TRBV29-1; DNA: TGCAGCCCTGCCCCCAGAAACATTCAGTACTTC; CDR3: CSPAPRNIQYF
size: NA; D: NA; J: TRBJ1-1; V: TRBV4-3; DNA: TGCGCCAGCAGCCAAGCTCGGGTGAACACTGAAGCTTTCTTT; CDR3: CASSQARVNTEAFF
size: NA; D: NA; J: TRBJ2-7; V: TRBV18; DNA: TGTGCCAGCTCACCGTCGGGGGGCCCCTACGAGCAGTACTTC; CDR3: CASSPSGGPYEQYF
size: NA; D: NA; J: TRBJ1-5; V: TRBV19; DNA: TGTGCCAGTAGTATTACTCGCGAAGCGTATAGCAATCAGCCCCAGCATTTT; CDR3: CASSITREAYSNQPQHF
size: NA; D: NA; J: TRBJ2-6; V: TRBV7-2; DNA: TGTGCCAGCAGCCCAACAGGTAGCTCTGGGGCCAACGTCCTGACTTTC; CDR3: CASSPTGSSGANVLTF
size: NA; D: TRBD1; J: TRBJ1-5; V: TRBV7-8; DNA: TGTGCCAGCACCCAGGACAGGGTCAATCAGCCCCAGCATTTT; CDR3: CASTQDRVNQPQHF
size: NA; D: NA; J: TRBJ1-2; V: TRBV12-3/TRBV12-4; DNA: TGTGCCAGCAGTTTAACAGGGAAGGGCTACACCTTC; CDR3: CASSLTGKGYTF
size: NA; D: TRBD1; J: TRBJ2-3; V: TRBV19; DNA: TGTGCCAGTAAGAGGACAGGAGCGCTAATCGATACGCAGTATTTT; CDR3: CASKRTGALIDTQYF
size: NA; D: NA; J: TRBJ1-1; V: TRBV30; DNA: TGTGCCTGGAGTGTATTTGGCACCTTGAACACTGAAGCTTTCTTT; CDR3: CAWSVFGTLNTEAFF
size: NA; D: NA; J: TRBJ1-1; V: TRBV5-1; DNA: TGCGCCAGCAGGGTAGACACTGAAGCTTTCTTT; CDR3: CASRVDTEAFF
size: NA; D: TRBD1; J: TRBJ2-2; V: TRBV24-1; DNA: TGTGCCACCAGTGCAATCGGACAGGGTCCGAACACCGGGGAGCTGTTTTTT; CDR3: CATSAIGQGPNTGELFF
size: NA; D: TRBD2; J: TRBJ2-7; V: TRBV7-9; DNA: TGTGCCAGCAGCTTAGGGCAGGCCGGGGGGGAGCAGTACTTC; CDR3: CASSLGQAGGEQYF
size: NA; D: NA; J: TRBJ1-1; V: TRBV7-2; DNA: TGTGCCAGCAGCTCCCCCAGGGCGAGGGGAGCGGGCACTGAAGCTTTCTTT; CDR3: CASSSPRARGAGTEAFF
size: NA; D: TRBD1; J: TRBJ2-1; V: TRBV9; DNA: TGTGCCAGCAGCGGAACCGGGACAGGCACCTACAATGAGCAGTTCTTC; CDR3: CASSGTGTGTYNEQFF
size: NA; D: TRBD2; J: TRBJ2-5; V: TRBV2; DNA: TGTGCCAGCAGTGATTTCGGCGGGGGGAGTCAAGAGACCCAGTACTTC; CDR3: CASSDFGGGSQETQYF
size: NA; D: NA; J: TRBJ1-5; V: TRBV6-6; DNA: TGTGCCAGCAGTTCCCTCCGGTCGGGATATCAGCCCCAGCATTTT; CDR3: CASSSLRSGYQPQHF
size: NA; D: TRBD2; J: TRBJ2-1; V: TRBV27; DNA: TGTGCCAGCAGTTTATCTGTACTAGCGTCCTACAATGAGCAGTTCTTC; CDR3: CASSLSVLASYNEQFF
size: NA; D: NA; J: TRBJ2-7; V: TRBV6-2/TRBV6-3; DNA: TGTGCCAGCAGCCCCGGGATGAGGTACGAGCAGTACTTC; CDR3: CASSPGMRYEQYF
size: NA; D: TRBD1; J: TRBJ2-7; V: TRBV27; DNA: TGTGCCAGCAGTTTATCGGGACAGGGCACCTACGAGCAGTACTTC; CDR3: CASSLSGQGTYEQYF
size: once; D: TRBD1; J: TRBJ1-6; V: TRBV4-3; DNA: TGCGCCAGCAGCCTTCAAGGACAGGGGAATAATTCACCCCTCCACTTT; CDR3: CASSLQGQGNNSPLHF
size: few; D: NA; J: TRBJ2-2; V: TRBV4-1; DNA: TGCGCCAGCAGCCAGGGGGCCTCCCCGGGCGTCACCGGGGAGCTGTTTTTT; CDR3: CASSQGASPGVTGELFF
size: NA; D: NA; J: TRBJ1-1; V: TRBV7-8; DNA: TGTGCCAGCAGCCTACACAGGGACCGGAACACTGAAGCTTTCTTT; CDR3: CASSLHRDRNTEAFF
size: NA; D: NA; J: TRBJ1-3; V: TRBV5-6; DNA: TGTGCCAGTAGCTCCGACACTTTGAACACCATATATTTT; CDR3: CASSSDTLNTIYF
size: NA; D: TRBD2; J: TRBJ2-2; V: TRBV5-1; DNA: TGCGCCAGCAGCCCGGGACTAGCTCCCACCGGGGAGCTGTTTTTT; CDR3: CASSPGLAPTGELFF
size: NA; D: NA; J: TRBJ2-2; V: TRBV10-3; DNA: TGTGCCATGGCCGGACAGCCTAACACCGGGGAGCTGTTTTTT; CDR3: CAMAGQPNTGELFF
size: NA; D: NA; J: TRBJ2-3; V: TRBV11-2; DNA: TGTGCCAGCAGCTCGTTCACAGATACGCAGTATTTT; CDR3: CASSSFTDTQYF
size: few; D: TRBD2; J: TRBJ2-3; V: TRBV12-5; DNA: TGTGCTAGTGGTACGGGACTAGCGGGGGGGCAAGATACGCAGTATTTT; CDR3: CASGTGLAGGQDTQYF
size: NA; D: NA; J: TRBJ1-2; V: TRBV30; DNA: TGTGCCTGGAGTAGGGGCCCTAACTATGGCTACACCTTC; CDR3: CAWSRGPNYGYTF
size: few; D: TRBD2; J: TRBJ2-1; V: TRBV30; DNA: TGTGCCTGGAGTTTCCGTAAAAGCGGGGGACCGAATGAGCAGTTCTTC; CDR3: CAWSFRKSGGPNEQFF
size: NA; D: TRBD2; J: TRBJ2-7; V: TRBV6-6; DNA: TGTGCCAGCAGTTACACCAGCGGGGGAACCTACGAGCAGTACTTC; CDR3: CASSYTSGGTYEQYF
size: NA; D: NA; J: TRBJ1-1; V: TRBV3-1/TRBV3-2; DNA: TGTGCCAGCAGCGAAAACCTCCACAGAAAGAACACTGAAGCTTTCTTT; CDR3: CASSENLHRKNTEAFF
size: few; D: NA; J: TRBJ1-6; V: TRBV7-2; DNA: TGTGCCAGCAGCTTGGGGAGGGTCGCTAATTCACCCCTCCACTTT; CDR3: CASSLGRVANSPLHF
size: NA; D: NA; J: TRBJ1-4; V: TRBV3-1/TRBV3-2; DNA: TGTGCCAGCAGCCCCGGGGGTCTAAAACTGTTTTTT; CDR3: CASSPGGLKLFF
size: NA; D: TRBD1; J: TRBJ1-6; V: TRBV9; DNA: TGTGCCAGCAGCGAGACAGGGGCTGAGAATTCACCCCTCCACTTT; CDR3: CASSETGAENSPLHF
size: NA; D: NA; J: TRBJ2-1; V: TRBV7-2; DNA: TGTGCCAGCAGCTTTGGGGGGGGCGGGTCCTACAATGAGCAGTTCTTC; CDR3: CASSFGGGGSYNEQFF
size: NA; D: NA; J: TRBJ1-1; V: TRBV6-5; DNA: TGTGCCAGCATCGAACGTCTAACGGGCACTGAAGCTTTCTTT; CDR3: CASIERLTGTEAFF
size: NA; D: TRBD2; J: TRBJ2-7; V: TRBV9; DNA: TGTGCCAGCAGCCCATATACGGGGGGAATCAACGAGCAGTACTTC; CDR3: CASSPYTGGINEQYF